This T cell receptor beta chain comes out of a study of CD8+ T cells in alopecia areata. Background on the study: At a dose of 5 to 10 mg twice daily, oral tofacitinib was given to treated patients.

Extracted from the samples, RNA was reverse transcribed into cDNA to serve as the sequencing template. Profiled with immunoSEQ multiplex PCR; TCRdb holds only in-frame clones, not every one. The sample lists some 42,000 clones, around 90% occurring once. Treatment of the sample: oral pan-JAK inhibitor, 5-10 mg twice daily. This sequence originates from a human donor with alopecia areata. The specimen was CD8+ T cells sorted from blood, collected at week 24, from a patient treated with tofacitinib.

The DNA for the CDR3 is TGCAGCGTTGTGGATGGGACCTACGAGCAGTACTTC. Encoded protein: CSVVDGTYEQYF. The rearrangement links TRBV29-1 to TRBJ2-5, with D hard to call. Gene TRBJ2-7 matches the end of the DNA better, so the J call may be wrong. Germline V gene data show CDR1 as SQVTM and CDR2 as ANQGSEA. The CDR3 runs to 12 residues.